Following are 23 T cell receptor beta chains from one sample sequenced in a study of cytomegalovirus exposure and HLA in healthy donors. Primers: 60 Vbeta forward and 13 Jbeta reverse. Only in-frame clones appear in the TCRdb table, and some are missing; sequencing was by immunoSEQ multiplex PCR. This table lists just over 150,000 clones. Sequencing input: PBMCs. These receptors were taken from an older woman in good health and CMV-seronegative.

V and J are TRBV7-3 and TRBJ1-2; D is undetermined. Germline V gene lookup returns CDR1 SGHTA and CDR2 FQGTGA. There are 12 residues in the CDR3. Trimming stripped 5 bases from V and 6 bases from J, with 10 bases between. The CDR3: CASSQDGNGYTF. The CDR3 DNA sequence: TGTGCCAGCAGCCAGGACGGGAATGGCTACACCTTC.

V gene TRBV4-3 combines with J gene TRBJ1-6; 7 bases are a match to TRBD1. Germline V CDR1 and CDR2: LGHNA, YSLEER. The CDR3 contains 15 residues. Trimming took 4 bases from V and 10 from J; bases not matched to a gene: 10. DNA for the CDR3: TGCGCCAGCAGCCGCCTCCGGGACAGTGGATCACCCCTCCACTTT. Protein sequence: CASSRLRDSGSPLHF.

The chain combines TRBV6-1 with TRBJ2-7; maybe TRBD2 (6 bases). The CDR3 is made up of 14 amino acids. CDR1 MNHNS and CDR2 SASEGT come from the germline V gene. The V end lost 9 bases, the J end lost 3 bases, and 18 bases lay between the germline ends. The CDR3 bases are TGTGCCAGTCGAAAGAGACTAGAAGTCTACGAGCAGTACTTC. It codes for CASRKRLEVYEQYF.

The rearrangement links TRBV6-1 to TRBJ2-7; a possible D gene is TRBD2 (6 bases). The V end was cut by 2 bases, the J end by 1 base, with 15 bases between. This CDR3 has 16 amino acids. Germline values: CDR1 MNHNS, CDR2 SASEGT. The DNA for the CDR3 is TGTGCCAGCAGTGAAACGGGGCGGGGCCCTTCCTACGAGCAGTACTTC. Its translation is CASSETGRGPSYEQYF.

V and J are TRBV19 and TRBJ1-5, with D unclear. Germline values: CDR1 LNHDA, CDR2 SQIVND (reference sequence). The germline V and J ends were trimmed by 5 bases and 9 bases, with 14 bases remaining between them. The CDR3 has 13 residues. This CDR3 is CASSPDKVWPQHF. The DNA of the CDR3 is TGTGCCAGTAGTCCCGACAAGGTATGGCCCCAGCATTTT.

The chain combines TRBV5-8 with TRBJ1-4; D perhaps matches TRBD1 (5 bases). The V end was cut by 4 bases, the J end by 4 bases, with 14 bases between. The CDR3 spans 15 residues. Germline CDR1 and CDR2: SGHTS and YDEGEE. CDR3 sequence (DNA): TGTGCCAGCAGCCTAGGACATCACGTTAATGAAAAACTGTTTTTT. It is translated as CASSLGHHVNEKLFF.

The CDR3 loop is CASSLTPGQDYGYTF. CDR3 nucleotides: TGTGCCAGCAGCTTAACGCCAGGGCAGGACTATGGCTACACCTTC. V gene TRBV7-3 combines with J gene TRBJ1-2, with a tentative D call TRBD1 (5 bases). Germline CDR1 is SGHTA and CDR2 is FQGTGA. This CDR3 comprises 15 residues. With 0 bases removed from V and 3 bases from J, the gap between germline ends came to 11 bases. The full variable domain, in which reference TRBV7-3 and TRBJ1-2 provide the parts outside the CDR3, is GAGVSQTPSNKVTEKGKYVELRCDPISGHTALYWYRQSLGQGPEFLIYFQGTGAADDSGLPNDRFFAVRPEGSVSTLKIQRTERGDSAVYLCASSLTPGQDYGYTFGSGTRLTVV.

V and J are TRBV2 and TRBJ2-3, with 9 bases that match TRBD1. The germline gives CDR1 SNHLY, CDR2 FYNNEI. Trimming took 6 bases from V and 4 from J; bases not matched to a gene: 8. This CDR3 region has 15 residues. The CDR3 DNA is TGTGCCAGCAGCGGGGGACAGGGTAAAGCAGATACGCAGTATTTT. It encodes CASSGGQGKADTQYF.

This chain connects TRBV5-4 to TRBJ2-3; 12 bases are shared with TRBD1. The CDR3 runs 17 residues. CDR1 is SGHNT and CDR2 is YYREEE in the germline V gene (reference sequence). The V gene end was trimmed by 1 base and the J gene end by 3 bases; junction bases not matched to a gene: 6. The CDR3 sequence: CASSLIVGQGATDTQYF. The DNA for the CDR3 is TGTGCCAGCAGCTTGATAGTGGGACAGGGGGCAACAGATACGCAGTATTTT.

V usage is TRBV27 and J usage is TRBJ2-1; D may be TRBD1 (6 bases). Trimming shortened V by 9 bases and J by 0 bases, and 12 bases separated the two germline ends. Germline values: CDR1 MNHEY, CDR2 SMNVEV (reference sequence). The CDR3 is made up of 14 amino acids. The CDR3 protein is CASRDTSSYNEQFF. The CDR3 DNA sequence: TGTGCCAGTCGGGACACGAGCTCCTACAATGAGCAGTTCTTC.

CDR3 in amino acids: CASSLRGGQGEAFF. The CDR3 nucleotides read TGTGCCAGCAGCTTAAGGGGAGGACAGGGGGAAGCTTTCTTT. The chain is built from TRBV7-3 and TRBJ1-1; 9 nucleotides match TRBD1. The V gene end was trimmed by 1 base and the J gene end by 8 bases; junction bases not matched to a gene: 5. The CDR3 spans 14 residues. Germline-derived CDR1 and CDR2 are SGHTA and FQGTGA.

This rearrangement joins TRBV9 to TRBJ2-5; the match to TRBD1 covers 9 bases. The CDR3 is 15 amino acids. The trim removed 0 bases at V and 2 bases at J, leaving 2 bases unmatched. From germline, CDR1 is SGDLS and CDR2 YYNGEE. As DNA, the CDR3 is TGTGCCAGCAGCGTAGGCGACAGGGGGCAAGAGACCCAGTACTTC. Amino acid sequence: CASSVGDRGQETQYF.

The CDR3 protein is CASSLRNPASGGLYEQFF. CDR3 DNA: TGTGCCAGCAGCTTAAGGAACCCGGCGAGCGGGGGTTTGTATGAGCAGTTCTTC. V usage is TRBV7-3 and J usage is TRBJ2-1, with 8 bases lining up with TRBD2. CDR1 SGHTA and CDR2 FQGTGA come from the germline V gene. There are 18 residues in the CDR3. V lost 1 base and J lost 8; bases outside the gene matches: 16.

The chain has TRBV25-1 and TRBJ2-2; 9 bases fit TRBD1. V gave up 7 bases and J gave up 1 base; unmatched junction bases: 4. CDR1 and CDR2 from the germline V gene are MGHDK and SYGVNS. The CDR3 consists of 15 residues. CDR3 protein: CASTRTGENTGELFF. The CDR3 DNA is TGTGCCAGCACCCGGACAGGGGAGAACACCGGGGAGCTGTTTTTT.

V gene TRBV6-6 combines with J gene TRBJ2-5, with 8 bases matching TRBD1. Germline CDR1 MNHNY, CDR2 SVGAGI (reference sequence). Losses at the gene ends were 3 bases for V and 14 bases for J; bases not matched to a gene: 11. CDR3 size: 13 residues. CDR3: CASSYSLGQAVYF. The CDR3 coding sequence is TGTGCCAGCAGTTATTCCTTGGGACAGGCTGTCTACTTC.

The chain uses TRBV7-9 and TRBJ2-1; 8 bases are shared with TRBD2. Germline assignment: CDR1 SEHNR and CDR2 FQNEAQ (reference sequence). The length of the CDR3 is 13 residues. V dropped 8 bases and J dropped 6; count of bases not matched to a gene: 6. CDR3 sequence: CASSASGSNEQFF. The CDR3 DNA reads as TGTGCCAGCTCGGCAAGCGGGAGCAATGAGCAGTTCTTC.

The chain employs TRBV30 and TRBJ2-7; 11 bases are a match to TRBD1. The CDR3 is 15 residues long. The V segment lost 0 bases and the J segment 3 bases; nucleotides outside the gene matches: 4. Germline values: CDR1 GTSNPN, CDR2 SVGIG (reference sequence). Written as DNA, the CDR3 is TGTGCCTGGAGTGTATTAGGGACAGGGGGCTACGAGCAGTACTTC. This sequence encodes CAWSVLGTGGYEQYF.

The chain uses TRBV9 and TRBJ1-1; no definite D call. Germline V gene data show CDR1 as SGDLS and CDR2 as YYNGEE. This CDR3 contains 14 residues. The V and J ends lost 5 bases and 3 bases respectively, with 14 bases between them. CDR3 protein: CASSPGAWDTEAFF. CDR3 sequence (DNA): TGTGCCAGCAGTCCCGGAGCCTGGGACACTGAAGCTTTCTTT.

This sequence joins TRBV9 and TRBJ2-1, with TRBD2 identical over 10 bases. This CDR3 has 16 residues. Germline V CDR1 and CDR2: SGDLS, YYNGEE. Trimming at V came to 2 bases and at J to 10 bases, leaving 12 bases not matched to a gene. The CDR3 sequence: CASSVKAGGGLREQFF. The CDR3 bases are TGTGCCAGCAGCGTTAAAGCGGGAGGGGGGTTACGCGAGCAGTTCTTC.

Here the CDR3 reads CASSPQIGVLINYGYTF. The CDR3 DNA is TGCGCCAGCAGTCCCCAGATAGGAGTTCTGATTAACTATGGCTACACCTTC. The chain is built from TRBV4-1 and TRBJ1-2; the D is unclear. This CDR3 has 17 residues. V was pared by 6 bases and J by 1 base, with 21 bases between. The germline V gene encodes CDR1 MGHRA and CDR2 YSYEKL.

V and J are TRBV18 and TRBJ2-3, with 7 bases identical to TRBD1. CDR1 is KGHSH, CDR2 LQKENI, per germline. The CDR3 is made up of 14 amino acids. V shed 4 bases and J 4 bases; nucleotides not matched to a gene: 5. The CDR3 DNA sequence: TGTGCCAGCTCACTCCGGGACAGTGCAGATACGCAGTATTTT. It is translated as CASSLRDSADTQYF.

The CDR3 protein is CASSLMTGYTGELFF. The CDR3 nucleotides read TGTGCCAGCAGCCTGATGACAGGGTACACCGGGGAGCTGTTTTTT. The V gene is TRBV5-5, the J gene TRBJ2-2; 7 positions agree with TRBD1. The V gene's germline CDR1 is SGHKS and CDR2 YYEKEE (reference sequence). With 4 bases clipped from V and 3 bases from J, the junction kept 6 bases outside the gene matches. The CDR3 extends over 15 amino acids.

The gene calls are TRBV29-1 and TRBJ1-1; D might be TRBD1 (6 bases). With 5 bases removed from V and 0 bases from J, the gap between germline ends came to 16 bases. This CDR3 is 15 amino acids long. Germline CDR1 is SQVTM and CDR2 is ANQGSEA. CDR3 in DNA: TGCAGCGTTAGGGGGGGAAGTTGGCTGAACACTGAAGCTTTCTTT. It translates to CSVRGGSWLNTEAFF.